The 24 T cell receptor beta chains in this list originate from one sample, sequenced in a study of early T cells in non-severe SARS-CoV-2 infection. Each CDR3 protein is one row after TCRdb ran MiXCR on the 5' RACE reads. This table holds 45,000 to 50,000 distinct CDR3 sequences, under 7.5% found once. The sample here was whole blood, taken at baseline. The origin of the receptors is an adult who was a healthcare worker with PCR-confirmed SARS-CoV-2 infection or an uninfected control (not recorded which).

This clonotype was counted many times. V gene TRBV28 combines with J gene TRBJ2-7, with TRBD1 matching 8 bases. The CDR3 has 14 amino acids. Germline CDR1 is MDHEN and CDR2 is SYDVKM. Trimming removed 7 bases from V and 4 bases from J; junction bases left unmatched: 9. The CDR3 loop reads CASTSPGQVYEQYF. The CDR3 DNA sequence: TGTGCCAGCACCTCTCCGGGACAGGTTTACGAGCAGTACTTC.

This clonotype appeared many times. The rearrangement uses TRBV10-2 and TRBJ1-3; D is unclear. V gave up 3 bases and J gave up 4 bases, with 1 base separating them. The CDR3 length is 11 residues. Germline V CDR1 and CDR2: WSHSY, SAAADI. In DNA, the CDR3 is TGCGCCAGCAGTGAAGGAAACACCATATATTTT. Protein: CASSEGNTIYF.

This clonotype appeared many times. The rearrangement joins TRBV29-1 to TRBJ1-2; 7 nucleotides line up with TRBD1. The CDR3 has 14 amino acids. V dropped 3 bases and J dropped 8; count of bases not matched to a gene: 12. CDR1 is SQVTM, CDR2 ANQGSEA, per germline. The DNA of the CDR3 is TGCAGCGTTGACCCATTGGGACAGTCAAACGGCTACACCTTC. The encoded protein is CSVDPLGQSNGYTF.

This clonotype turned up a few times. The chain links TRBV19 to TRBJ1-2, with D possibly being TRBD1 (5 bases). This CDR3 comprises 14 residues. Germline values: CDR1 LNHDA, CDR2 SQIVND (reference sequence). Trimming took 9 bases from V and 7 from J, leaving 21 bases between them. The CDR3 is CASYRSQGAGGYTF. CDR3 nucleotide sequence: TGTGCCAGCTACCGATCTCAAGGGGCAGGTGGCTACACCTTC. Variable domain in full (rest from reference TRBV19 and TRBJ1-2): DGGITQSPKYLFRKEGQNVTLSCEQNLNHDAMYWYRQDPGQGLRLIYYSQIVNDFQKGDIAEGYSVSREKKESFPLTVTSAQKNPTAFYLCASYRSQGAGGYTFGSGTRLTVV.

This clonotype was seen ten or more times. V gene TRBV7-2 combines with J gene TRBJ1-1; 10 nucleotides align to TRBD1. Germline CDR1 reads SGHTA; CDR2 reads FQGNSA. CDR3 length equals 17 residues. The V gene end was trimmed by 2 bases and the J gene end by 2 bases; junction bases not matched to a gene: 8. In DNA form, the CDR3 reads TGTGCCAGCAGCTTAATGGGGACAGGGGTTCTCAACACTGAAGCTTTCTTT. Encoded protein: CASSLMGTGVLNTEAFF.

CDR3: CSAGQGKTEAFF. CDR3 DNA sequence: TGCAGCGCCGGACAGGGTAAGACTGAAGCTTTCTTT. V usage is TRBV29-1 and J usage is TRBJ1-1, with 8 bases fitting TRBD1. This CDR3 has 12 residues. The junction had 6 bases not matched to a gene; V was cut back by 7 bases and J by 5 bases. The germline gives CDR1 SQVTM, CDR2 ANQGSEA. The full variable domain, completed using reference TRBV29-1 and TRBJ1-1, is SAVISQKPSRDICQRGTSLTIQCQVDSQVTMMFWYRQQPGQSLTLIATANQGSEATYESGFVIDKFPISRPNLTFSTLTVSNMSPEDSSIYLCSAGQGKTEAFFGQGTRLTVV.

This clonotype showed up many times. The rearrangement links TRBV7-9 to TRBJ2-3; weak D call: TRBD1 (5 bases). V lost 2 bases to trimming and J lost 7 bases, with 13 bases between them. Germline V lookup: CDR1 SEHNR, CDR2 FQNEAQ (reference sequence). The CDR3 is made up of 14 amino acids. The CDR3 DNA sequence: TGTGCCAGCAGCTTATCGTACAGGTTTCATACGCAGTATTTT. Its translation: CASSLSYRFHTQYF. Full variable domain (rest looked up from reference TRBV7-9 and TRBJ2-3): DTGVSQNPRHKITKRGQNVTFRCDPISEHNRLYWYRQTLGQGPEFLTYFQNEAQLEKSRLLSDRFSAERPKGSFSTLEIQRTEQGDSAMYLCASSLSYRFHTQYFGPGTRLTVL.

This clonotype was detected ten times or more. This sequence joins TRBV7-9 and TRBJ1-2; D gene uncertain. Germline V gene data show CDR1 as SEHNR and CDR2 as FQNEAQ (reference sequence). CDR3 length: 15 amino acids. The V end was cut by 2 bases, the J end by 2 bases, with 12 bases between. The CDR3 nucleotides read TGTGCCAGCAGCTTACCCCTGACGGTAAACTATGGCTACACCTTC. Translation gives CASSLPLTVNYGYTF.

This clonotype was detected ten times or more. The chain employs TRBV6-5 and TRBJ2-7; D might be TRBD2 (6 bases). The V end was cut by 6 bases, the J end by 7 bases, with 13 bases between. This CDR3 has 12 amino acids. Germline values: CDR1 MNHEY, CDR2 SVGAGI. The CDR3: CASRRPEGEQYF. The CDR3, as DNA: TGTGCCAGCAGACGCCCGGAGGGAGAGCAGTACTTC.

The chain carries TRBV20-1 and TRBJ1-6; perhaps TRBD1 as D (5 bases). In germline, CDR1 is DFQATT, CDR2 SNEGSKA (reference sequence). The CDR3 length is 15 residues. V was pared by 6 bases and J by 0 bases, with 12 bases between. The CDR3 DNA is TGCAGTGCCCGGGACGGGAGCTCCTATAATTCACCCCTCCACTTT. It yields the protein CSARDGSSYNSPLHF.

This clonotype was observed a few times. The J gene is TRBJ2-7, the V gene TRBV5-6; a possible D gene is TRBD1 (6 bases). CDR1 SGHDT and CDR2 YYEEEE come from the germline V gene. The length of the CDR3 is 14 residues. The V and J ends lost 1 base and 3 bases respectively, with 11 bases between them. As DNA, the CDR3 is TGTGCCAGCAGCTTGTTGACAGGATACTACGAGCAGTACTTC. Its translation is CASSLLTGYYEQYF.

This clonotype has a count of ten or more. The J gene is TRBJ2-6, the V gene TRBV7-8; a possible D gene is TRBD1 (5 bases). With 3 bases removed from V and 4 bases from J, the gap between germline ends came to 16 bases. The germline V gene encodes CDR1 SGHVS and CDR2 FQNEAQ. CDR3 length equals 17 residues. The CDR3 loop reads CASSLDKGYDGANVLTF. CDR3 DNA: TGTGCCAGCAGCTTGGACAAGGGATACGACGGGGCCAACGTCCTGACTTTC.

This clonotype came up a few times. The chain joins TRBV2 to TRBJ1-3, with TRBD1 as a possible D gene (5 bases). The CDR3 is 15 amino acids. Germline values: CDR1 SNHLY, CDR2 FYNNEI. V lost 5 bases, J lost 0 bases, and 11 bases lay in between. CDR3 amino acids: CASSRDSHSGNTIYF. Written as DNA, the CDR3 is TGTGCCAGCAGTCGGGACTCGCACTCTGGAAACACCATATATTTT.

This clonotype has a count of ten or more. The J gene is TRBJ1-2, the V gene TRBV11-3; no definite D call. In germline, CDR1 is SGHNT, CDR2 YENEEA. Between the trimmed V and J ends, which lost 5 bases and 0 bases, there was a span of 10 bases. The CDR3 has 14 residues. The CDR3 spells CASSRDLSNYGYTF. For the CDR3, the DNA is TGTGCCAGCAGCCGCGACCTATCTAACTATGGCTACACCTTC. Full variable domain (outside the CDR3, taken from reference TRBV11-3 and TRBJ1-2): EAGVVQSPRYKIIEKKQPVAFWCNPISGHNTLYWYLQNLGQGPELLIRYENEEAVDDSQLPKDRFSAERLKGVDSTLKIQPAELGDSAVYLCASSRDLSNYGYTFGSGTRLTVV.

This clonotype was picked up a small number of times. The chain couples TRBV20-1 to TRBJ2-5, with 8 bases fitting TRBD2. The germline V gene encodes CDR1 DFQATT and CDR2 SNEGSKA (reference sequence). This CDR3 has 14 amino acids. V gave up 5 bases and J gave up 2 bases; unmatched junction bases: 7. This chain's CDR3 is CSASRSGGQETQYF. CDR3 nucleotide sequence: TGCAGTGCTTCCCGATCGGGAGGGCAAGAGACCCAGTACTTC.

The V call is TRBV7-2, the J call TRBJ2-3; tentative D call: TRBD2 (7 bases). The CDR3 is made up of 17 amino acids. CDR1 and CDR2 from the germline V gene are SGHTA and FQGNSA. The ends were cut back, 0 bases at V and 0 bases at J, with 13 bases in the middle. This CDR3 is CASSLAGGASSTDTQYF. The CDR3, as DNA: TGTGCCAGCAGCTTAGCGGGGGGGGCCTCTAGCACAGATACGCAGTATTTT.

In this sample, this clonotype turned up many times. The chain couples TRBV10-3 to TRBJ2-5; 12 bases are shared with TRBD2. The V segment lost 0 bases and the J segment 2 bases; nucleotides outside the gene matches: 1. This CDR3 is 16 amino acids long. Per the germline V gene, CDR1 is ENHRY and CDR2 is SYGVKD. The CDR3 spells CAISESLAGGQETQYF. The CDR3 nucleotides are TGTGCCATCAGTGAGTCACTAGCGGGGGGACAAGAGACCCAGTACTTC.

The CDR3 region has the DNA TGTGCCAGTTCCCCCACGGGATATAGCTCACCCCTCCACTTT. Translation gives CASSPTGYSSPLHF. The chain uses TRBV12-3 or TRBV12-4 and TRBJ1-6; D ambiguous. The germline V and J ends were trimmed by 9 bases and 10 bases, with 19 bases remaining between them. The CDR3 runs 14 residues.

This clonotype has a handful of counts. One end of the junction fails to match germline, which may point to a read error. The chain is built from TRBV7-7 and TRBJ2-5; the D gene is possibly TRBD2 (6 bases). The CDR3 has 13 amino acids. Per germline, CDR1 SSHAT and CDR2 FNYEAQ (reference sequence). The CDR3 is CASSRDYQETQYF. Written as DNA, the CDR3 is TGTGCTAGCAGCCGGGACTACCAAGAGACCCAGTACTTC.

This clonotype was detected only a few times. The V and J genes are TRBV30 and TRBJ2-7, with 8 bases fitting TRBD2. V dropped 0 bases and J dropped 6; count of bases not matched to a gene: 1. This CDR3 has 12 amino acids. Germline V gene lookup returns CDR1 GTSNPN and CDR2 SVGIG (reference sequence). In DNA, the CDR3 is TGTGCCTGGAGTGTTCGGGGGGGCGAGCAGTACTTC. As protein: CAWSVRGGEQYF.

This clonotype has more than one count but fewer than ten. This sequence joins TRBV6-6 and TRBJ1-4; 8 nucleotides match TRBD1. CDR1 MNHNY and CDR2 SVGAGI come from the germline V gene (reference sequence). The CDR3 is 16 residues long. V shed 6 bases, J shed 8 bases, and the junction held 14 bases outside the gene matches. CDR3 loop: CASSPGQEKFQEKLFF. The CDR3, as DNA: TGTGCCAGCAGCCCGGGACAGGAAAAATTTCAAGAAAAACTGTTTTTT.

This clonotype was seen repeatedly, ten times or more. The rearrangement links TRBV7-6 to TRBJ2-5; D is unclear. Germline V CDR1 and CDR2: SGHVS, FNYEAQ. The germline V and J ends were trimmed by 4 bases and 1 base, with 4 bases remaining between them. This CDR3 is built from 12 residues. CDR3 sequence (DNA): TGTGCCAGCAGCTCAAGCCAAGAGACCCAGTACTTC. As protein: CASSSSQETQYF.

The chain joins TRBV7-9 to TRBJ2-5; D is uncertain. The CDR3 runs 13 residues. V was pared by 5 bases and J by 4 bases, with 11 bases between. Per germline, CDR1 SEHNR and CDR2 FQNEAQ (reference sequence). The CDR3 loop reads CASSTSVRETQYF. CDR3 DNA sequence: TGTGCCAGCAGCACAAGCGTTCGAGAGACCCAGTACTTC.

The table lists this clonotype with many counts. The chain recombines TRBV12-3 or TRBV12-4 with TRBJ1-3; no definite D call. The V and J ends lost 3 bases and 8 bases respectively, with 23 bases between them. The CDR3 spans 17 residues. The CDR3 nucleotides read TGTGCCAGCAGTTTTCGAGGACGGAGGCCCCCGGGAGACACCATATATTTT. Protein: CASSFRGRRPPGDTIYF.